This T cell receptor beta chain emerged from a study of T cell changes during pregnancy in multiple sclerosis (dated by TCRdb to the late 2010s). Background on the whole study: The study looked at changes in the T cell repertoire across pregnancy in women with multiple sclerosis.

The CDR3 covers 13 residues, taking in both the cysteine and the phenylalanine. Left in the record is the CDR3 DNA by itself, 39 bases read in frame from the first base. CDR1 and CDR2 are drawn from the germline V gene: ENHRY, SYGVKD. Germline trimming: 11 bases from V, 0 bases from J; junction bases outside gene matches: 7. In the case of this clone: The antigen this receptor binds is unknown. No much larger clone is present one base from it, and per-base qualities are unavailable.

Library preparation was by the immunoSEQ multiplex PCR assay. Held by TCRdb, this immuneACCESS table contains in-frame sequences only and omits some clones. Under half of the omission traces to an unresolved V gene where checked; the cause of the rest is unknown. The sample records fewer than 100,000 clones, about 93% of which are singletons. In total, the top ten clones hold 2% to 3% of the sample. The source is a female donor in good health, enrolled as a control in a pregnancy study. The sequence is built from TRBV10-3 and TRBJ2-7, with 7 junctional bases fitting TRBD1. The sample consisted of peripheral blood, taken after pregnancy. The DNA is as follows: TGTGCCTCCCGAGGGGGCCTCTCCTACGAGCAGTACTTC. It encodes CASRGGLSYEQYF.